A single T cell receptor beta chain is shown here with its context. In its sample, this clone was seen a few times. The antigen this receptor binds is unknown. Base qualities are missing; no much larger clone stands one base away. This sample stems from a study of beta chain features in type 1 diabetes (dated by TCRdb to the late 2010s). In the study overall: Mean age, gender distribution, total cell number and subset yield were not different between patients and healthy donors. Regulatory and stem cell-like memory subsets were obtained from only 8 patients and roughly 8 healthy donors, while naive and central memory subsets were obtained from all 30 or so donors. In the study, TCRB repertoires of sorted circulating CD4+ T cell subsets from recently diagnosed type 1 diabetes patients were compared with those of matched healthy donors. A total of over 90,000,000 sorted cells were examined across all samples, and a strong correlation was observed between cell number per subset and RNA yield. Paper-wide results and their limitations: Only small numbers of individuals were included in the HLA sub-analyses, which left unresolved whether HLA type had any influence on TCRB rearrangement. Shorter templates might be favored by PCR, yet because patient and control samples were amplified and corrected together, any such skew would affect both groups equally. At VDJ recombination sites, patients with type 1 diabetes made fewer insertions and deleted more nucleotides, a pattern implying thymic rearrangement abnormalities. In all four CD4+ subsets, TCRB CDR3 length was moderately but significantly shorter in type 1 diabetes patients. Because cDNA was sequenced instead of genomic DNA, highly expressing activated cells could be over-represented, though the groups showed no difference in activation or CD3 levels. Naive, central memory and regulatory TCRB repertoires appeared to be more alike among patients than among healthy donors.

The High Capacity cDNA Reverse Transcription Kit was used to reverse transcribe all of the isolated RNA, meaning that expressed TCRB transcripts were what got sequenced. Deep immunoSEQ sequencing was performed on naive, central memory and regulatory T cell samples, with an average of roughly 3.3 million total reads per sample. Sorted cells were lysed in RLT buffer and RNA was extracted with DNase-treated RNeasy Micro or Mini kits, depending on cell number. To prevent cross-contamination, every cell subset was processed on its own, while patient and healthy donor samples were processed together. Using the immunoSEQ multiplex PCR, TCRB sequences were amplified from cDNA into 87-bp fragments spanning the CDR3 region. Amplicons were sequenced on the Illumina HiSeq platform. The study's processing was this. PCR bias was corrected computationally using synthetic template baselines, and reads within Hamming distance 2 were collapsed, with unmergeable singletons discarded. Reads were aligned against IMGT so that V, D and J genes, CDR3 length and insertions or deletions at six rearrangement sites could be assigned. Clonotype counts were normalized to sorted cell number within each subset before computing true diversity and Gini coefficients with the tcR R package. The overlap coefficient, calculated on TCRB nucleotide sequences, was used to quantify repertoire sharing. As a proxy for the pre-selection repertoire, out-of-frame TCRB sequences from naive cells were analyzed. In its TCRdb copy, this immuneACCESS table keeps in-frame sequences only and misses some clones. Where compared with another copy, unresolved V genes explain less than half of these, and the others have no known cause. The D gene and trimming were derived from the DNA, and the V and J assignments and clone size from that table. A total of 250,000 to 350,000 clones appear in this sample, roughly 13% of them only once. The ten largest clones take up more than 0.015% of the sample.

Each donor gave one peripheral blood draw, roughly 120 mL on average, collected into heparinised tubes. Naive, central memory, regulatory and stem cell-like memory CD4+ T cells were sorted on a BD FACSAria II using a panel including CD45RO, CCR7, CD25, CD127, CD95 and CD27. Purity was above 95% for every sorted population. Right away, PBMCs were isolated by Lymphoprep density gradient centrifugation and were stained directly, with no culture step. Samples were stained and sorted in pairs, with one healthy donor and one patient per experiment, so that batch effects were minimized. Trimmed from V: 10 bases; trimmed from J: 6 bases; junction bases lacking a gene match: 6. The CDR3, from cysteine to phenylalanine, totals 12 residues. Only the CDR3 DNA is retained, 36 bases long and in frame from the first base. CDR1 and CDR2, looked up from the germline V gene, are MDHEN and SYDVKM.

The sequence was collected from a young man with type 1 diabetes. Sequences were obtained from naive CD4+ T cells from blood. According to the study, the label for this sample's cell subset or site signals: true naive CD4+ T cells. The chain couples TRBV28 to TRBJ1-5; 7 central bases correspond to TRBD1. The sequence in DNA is TGTGCCACAGGACAGGCGGGTCAGCCCCAGCATTTT. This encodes CATGQAGQPQHF.